This TCR beta chain stems from a study of CD8+CD57+ T cells in acquired aplastic anemia. Turning to the study itself: DNA from sorted CD4+ and CD8+ cells averaged around 3.5 ug. Notes on the study in general: No significant difference in CD8+ Simpson's diversity was found between patients and controls. Patients and controls shared over 25 CD8+ CDR3 sequences, highly expressed in patients.

There are 14 residues in the CDR3. V was trimmed by 2 bases and J by 3 bases, leaving 11 bases between them. Germline-derived CDR1 and CDR2 are SNHLY and FYNNEI. TCR beta VDJ combinations and CDR3 sequences were profiled from genomic DNA. TCRdb fed the reads into MiXCR, producing one record per CDR3 protein. In the table there are around 160,000 distinct CDR3 sequences, around half of which are singletons. Turning to this clonotype: Its antigen is not known.

Patients sequenced had flow cytometry evidence of CD8+CD57+ cell expansion. This rearrangement joins TRBV2 to TRBJ2-7; D is perhaps TRBD2 (5 bases). Sequencing was performed on sorted CD4+, CD8+, or CD8+CD57+ T cells (not recorded which) from PBMCs. The clonotype originates from a human donor with aplastic anemia. The DNA of the CDR3 is TGTGCCAGCAGTGAATCGGTGGGGAGCTACGAGCAGTACTTC. Translating it yields CASSESVGSYEQYF.